The source of this T cell receptor beta chain is a study of post-analysis software for immune sequencing data. As for the study in general: Included among the disease courses, which were recorded for the cohort, were relapsing-remitting, secondary progressive and progressive-relapsing multiple sclerosis.

To note about this clonotype: The target antigen is unknown.

Unique molecular identifiers tagged the TCR beta cDNA libraries. A single record per CDR3 protein comes from TCRdb applying MiXCR to the PCR reads. This table holds roughly 670,000 distinct CDR3 sequences, 55% to 70% found once. Trimming shortened V by 0 bases and J by 1 base, and 8 bases separated the two germline ends. Germline CDR1 reads SGHRS; CDR2 reads YFSETQ. The CDR3 has 14 residues. General study points: Five or six TRBV segments, TRBV5-6, TRBV5-1 and TRBV20-1 among them, were found more frequent in patients than controls. Multiple sclerosis was associated with a significant reduction in normalized Chao1 diversity relative to controls.

Sequencing was carried out using blood. This sequence was found in a girl aged 2-10 years with multiple sclerosis. The rearrangement joins TRBV5-1 to TRBJ2-7, with D hard to call. In nucleotides, the CDR3 is TGCGCCAGCAGCTTGGAGCCCGGGTCCTACGAGCAGTACTTC. Protein sequence: CASSLEPGSYEQYF.